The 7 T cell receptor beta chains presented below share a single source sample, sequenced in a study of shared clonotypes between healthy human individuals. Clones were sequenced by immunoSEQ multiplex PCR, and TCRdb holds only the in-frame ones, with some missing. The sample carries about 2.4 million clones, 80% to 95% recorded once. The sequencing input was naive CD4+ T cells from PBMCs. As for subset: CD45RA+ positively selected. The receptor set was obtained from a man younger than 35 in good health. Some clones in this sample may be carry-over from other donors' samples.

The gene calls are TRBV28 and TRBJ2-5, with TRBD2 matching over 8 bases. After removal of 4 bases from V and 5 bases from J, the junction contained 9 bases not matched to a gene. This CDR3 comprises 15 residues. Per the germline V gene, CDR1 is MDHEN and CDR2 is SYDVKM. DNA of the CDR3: TGTGCCAGCAGTTCAGGTTCTAGCGGGTCGGAGACCCAGTACTTC. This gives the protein CASSSGSSGSETQYF.

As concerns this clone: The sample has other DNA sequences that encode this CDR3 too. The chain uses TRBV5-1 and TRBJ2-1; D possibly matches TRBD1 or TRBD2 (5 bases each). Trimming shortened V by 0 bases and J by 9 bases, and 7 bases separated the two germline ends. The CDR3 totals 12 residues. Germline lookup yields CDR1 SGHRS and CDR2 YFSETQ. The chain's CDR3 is CASSLERGEQFF. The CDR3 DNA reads TGCGCCAGCAGCTTGGAGAGGGGTGAGCAGTTCTTC.

The CDR3 spells CASSEAGWGGELFF. The CDR3, as DNA: TGTGCCAGCAGTGAAGCCGGGTGGGGCGGGGAGCTGTTTTTT. This rearrangement joins TRBV6-1 to TRBJ2-2, with no clear D. The CDR3 is 14 residues long. The V end lost 0 bases, the J end lost 7 bases, and 9 bases lay between the germline ends. Germline CDR1 MNHNS, CDR2 SASEGT.

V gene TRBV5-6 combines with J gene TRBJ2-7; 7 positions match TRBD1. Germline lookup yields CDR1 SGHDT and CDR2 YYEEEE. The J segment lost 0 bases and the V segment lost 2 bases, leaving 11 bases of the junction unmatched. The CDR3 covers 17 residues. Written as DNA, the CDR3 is TGTGCCAGCAGCTTCTGGACAGGAAGTCAGTCCTCCTACGAGCAGTACTTC. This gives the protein CASSFWTGSQSSYEQYF.

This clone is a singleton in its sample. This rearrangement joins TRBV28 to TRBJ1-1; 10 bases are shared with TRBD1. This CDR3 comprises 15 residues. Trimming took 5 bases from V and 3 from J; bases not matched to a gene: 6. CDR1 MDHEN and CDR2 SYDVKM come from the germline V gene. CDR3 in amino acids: CASSDPGTGDTEAFF. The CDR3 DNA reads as TGTGCCAGCAGTGACCCCGGGACAGGGGACACTGAAGCTTTCTTT.

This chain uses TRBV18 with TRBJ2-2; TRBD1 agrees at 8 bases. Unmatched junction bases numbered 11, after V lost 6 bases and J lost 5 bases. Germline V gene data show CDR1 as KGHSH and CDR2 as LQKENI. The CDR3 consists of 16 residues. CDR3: CASSQNSGTGTGELFF. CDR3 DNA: TGTGCCAGCTCTCAAAACTCCGGGACAGGTACCGGGGAGCTGTTTTTT.

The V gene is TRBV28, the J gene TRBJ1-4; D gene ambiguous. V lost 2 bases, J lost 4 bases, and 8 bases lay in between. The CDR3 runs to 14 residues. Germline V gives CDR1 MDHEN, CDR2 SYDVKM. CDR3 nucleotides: TGTGCCAGCAGTTTACGAACCTATAATGAAAAACTGTTTTTT. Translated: CASSLRTYNEKLFF.